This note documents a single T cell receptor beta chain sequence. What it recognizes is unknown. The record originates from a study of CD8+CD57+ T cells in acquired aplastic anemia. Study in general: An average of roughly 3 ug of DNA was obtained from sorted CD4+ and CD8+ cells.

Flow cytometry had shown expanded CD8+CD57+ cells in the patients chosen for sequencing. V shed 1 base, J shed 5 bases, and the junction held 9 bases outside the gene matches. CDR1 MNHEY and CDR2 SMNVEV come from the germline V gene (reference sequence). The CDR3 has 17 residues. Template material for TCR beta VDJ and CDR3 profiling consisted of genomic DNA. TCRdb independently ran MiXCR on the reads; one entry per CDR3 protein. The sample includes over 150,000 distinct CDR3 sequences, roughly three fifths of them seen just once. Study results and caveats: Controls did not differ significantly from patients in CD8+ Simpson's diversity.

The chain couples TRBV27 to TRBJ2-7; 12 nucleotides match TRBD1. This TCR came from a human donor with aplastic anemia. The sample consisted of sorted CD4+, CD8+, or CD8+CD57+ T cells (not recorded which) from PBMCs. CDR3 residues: CASSLFMGQGAQDEQYF. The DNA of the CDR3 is TGTGCCAGCAGTTTATTTATGGGACAGGGGGCGCAGGACGAGCAGTACTTC.